Sequencing of this TCR beta chain was carried out in a study of blood T cell repertoires in COVID-19. Study as a whole: The analysed material was cDNA or gDNA that came from T cells, B-cell-depleted T cells, or PBMCs.

V shed 4 bases, J shed 4 bases, and the junction held 9 bases outside the gene matches. There are 15 residues in the CDR3. The germline V gene encodes CDR1 MNHEY and CDR2 SMNVEV (reference sequence). Measured with immunoSEQ multiplex PCR; TCRdb has only the in-frame clones, and not every one. The sample lists 300,000 to 350,000 clones, 75% to 90% seen once, with 2.5% to 3% in the top ten. Sequenced: peripheral blood. This chain uses TRBV27 with TRBJ1-2; TRBD1 aligns across 7 bases. The receptor comes from a woman in her twenties or thirties with COVID-19, enrolled during active disease. For the CDR3, the DNA is TGTGCCAGCAGTTGGGGTGGAGGGGGCGCCTATGGCTACACCTTC. Translating gives CASSWGGGGAYGYTF.